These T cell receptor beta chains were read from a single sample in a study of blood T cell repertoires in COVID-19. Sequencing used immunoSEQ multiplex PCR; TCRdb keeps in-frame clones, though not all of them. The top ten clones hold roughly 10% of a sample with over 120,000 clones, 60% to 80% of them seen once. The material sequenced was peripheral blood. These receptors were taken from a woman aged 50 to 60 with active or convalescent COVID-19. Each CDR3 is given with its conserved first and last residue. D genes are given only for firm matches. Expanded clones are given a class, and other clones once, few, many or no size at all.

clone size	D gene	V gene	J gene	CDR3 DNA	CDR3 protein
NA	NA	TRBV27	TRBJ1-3	TGTGCCAGCAGTTTTTCAGGGACTGGAAACACCATATATTTT	CASSFSGTGNTIYF
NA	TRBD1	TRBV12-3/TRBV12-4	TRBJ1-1	TGTGCCAGCAAGGGACAGGCTTACACTGAAGCTTTCTTT	CASKGQAYTEAFF
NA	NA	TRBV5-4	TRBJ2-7	TGTGCCAGCAGCTTGGGCGGGAACCCCTACGAGCAGTACTTC	CASSLGGNPYEQYF
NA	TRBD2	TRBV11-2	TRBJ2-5	TGTGCCAGCAGCTTTACTAGCGGGGGGGGCCAAGAGACCCAGTACTTC	CASSFTSGGGQETQYF
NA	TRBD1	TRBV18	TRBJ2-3	TGTGCCAGCTCACGCGACGGGACAGGGGGTAGTAGCACAGATACGCAGTATTTT	CASSRDGTGGSSTDTQYF
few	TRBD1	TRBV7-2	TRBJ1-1	TGTGCCAGCAGCTCTGACAGGGGGCGGATAGTTTTGGAAGCTTTCTTT	CASSSDRGRIVLEAFF
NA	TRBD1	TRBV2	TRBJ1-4	TGTGCCAGCAGTGGGCGCGACAGGGGGGCGCGGGGGATAGGCGATCAAAAACTGTTTTTT	CASSGRDRGARGIGDQKLFF
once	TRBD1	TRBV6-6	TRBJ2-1	TGTGCCAGCAGGGGGACAGCAACCTACAATGAGCAGTTCTTC	CASRGTATYNEQFF
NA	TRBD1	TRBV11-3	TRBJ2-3	TGTGCCAGCAGCTTCGGACAGGCCTTCACAGATACGCAGTATTTT	CASSFGQAFTDTQYF
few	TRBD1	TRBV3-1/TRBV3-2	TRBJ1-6	TGTGCCAGCAGCCACGGGACAGGGAATTCACCCCTCCACTTT	CASSHGTGNSPLHF
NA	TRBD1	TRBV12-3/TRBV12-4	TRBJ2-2	TGTGCCAGCAGTTTTCAGGGGGCCGGGGAGCTGTTTTTT	CASSFQGAGELFF
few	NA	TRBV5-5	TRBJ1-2	TGTGCCAGCAGCTCGCCGCGGGGGACGGGAGGCTACACCTTC	CASSSPRGTGGYTF
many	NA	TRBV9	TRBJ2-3	TGTGCCAGCAGCGTTGTCGGGAGTAGGTCAGATACGCAGTATTTT	CASSVVGSRSDTQYF
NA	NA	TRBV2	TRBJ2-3	TGTGCCAGCAGTGAAGGGGGGCCCGTTGATACGCAGTATTTT	CASSEGGPVDTQYF
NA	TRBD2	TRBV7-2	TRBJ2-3	TGTGCCAGCAGCTTAACTACTAGCGGGCTCACAGATACGCAGTATTTT	CASSLTTSGLTDTQYF
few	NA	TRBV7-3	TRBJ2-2	TGTGCCAGCAGCCGCGGGGGCGACACCGGGGAGCTGTTTTTT	CASSRGGDTGELFF
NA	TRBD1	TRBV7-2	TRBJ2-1	TGTGCCAGCAGCTTAGTTGGACAGGGTAACAATGAGCAGTTCTTC	CASSLVGQGNNEQFF
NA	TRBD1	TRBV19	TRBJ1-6	TGTGCCAGTAGTATAAGAGGAGGGGGCAGGTCACCCCTCCACTTT	CASSIRGGGRSPLHF
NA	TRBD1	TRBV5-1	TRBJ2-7	TGCGCCAGCAGCCCAGTAGGGGACAGGTTTTACGAGCAGTACTTC	CASSPVGDRFYEQYF
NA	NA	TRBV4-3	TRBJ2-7	TGCGCCAGCAGCCCTGGGACAAGGAACTACGAGCAGTACTTC	CASSPGTRNYEQYF
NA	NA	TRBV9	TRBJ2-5	TGTGCCAGCAGCGCTGGGGACATCCTCCAAGAGACCCAGTACTTC	CASSAGDILQETQYF
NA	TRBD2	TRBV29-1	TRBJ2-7	TGCAGCGTTGATCCCCGACTAGCGGGAGAAAGGTACGAGCAGTACTTC	CSVDPRLAGERYEQYF
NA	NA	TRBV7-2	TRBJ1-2	TGTGCCAGCAGCTTTGCGGGGGACACTAACTATGGCTACACCTTC	CASSFAGDTNYGYTF
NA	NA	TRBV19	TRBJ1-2	TGTGCCAGTAGTATGCAGGGGCGAGATGGCTACACCTTC	CASSMQGRDGYTF
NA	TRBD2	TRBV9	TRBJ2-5	TGTGCCAGCAGCCAAGGACTAGCGGGGGGTGCCGGCGGGACCCAGTACTTC	CASSQGLAGGAGGTQYF
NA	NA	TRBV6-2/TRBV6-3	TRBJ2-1	TGTGCCAGCAGTTACTTGGCTAGCCGATGGAGCGTCTTC	CASSYLASRWSVF
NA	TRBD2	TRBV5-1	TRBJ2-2	TGCGCCAGCAGCCTCCAAGCGGGACTAAGTACCGGGGAGCTGTTTTTT	CASSLQAGLSTGELFF
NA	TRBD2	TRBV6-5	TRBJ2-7	TGTGCCAGCGGACAAGGGACTAGCGCGACCTACGAGCAGTACTTC	CASGQGTSATYEQYF
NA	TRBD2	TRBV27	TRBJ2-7	TGTGCCAGCAGTGCCCGCGGGGGGAACTTCTACGAGCAGTACTTC	CASSARGGNFYEQYF
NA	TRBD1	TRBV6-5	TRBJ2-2	TGTGCCAGCAGTATCAACAGGGGGAGCACCGGGGAGCTGTTTTTT	CASSINRGSTGELFF
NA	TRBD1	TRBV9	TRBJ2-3	TGTGCCAGCAGCGAACGGACAGGGGACACAGATACGCAGTATTTT	CASSERTGDTDTQYF
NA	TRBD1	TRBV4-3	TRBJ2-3	TGCGCCAGCAGCCAAGAGGACAGGGGGGACACAGATACGCAGTATTTT	CASSQEDRGDTDTQYF
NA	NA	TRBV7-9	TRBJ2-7	TGTGCCAGCAGCTTAGCGTCGGGTTCATCGCGCGAGCAGTACTTC	CASSLASGSSREQYF
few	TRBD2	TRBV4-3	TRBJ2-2	TGCGCCAGCAGCCAAGATCCGGCTAGCGGATACACCGGGGAGCTGTTTTTT	CASSQDPASGYTGELFF
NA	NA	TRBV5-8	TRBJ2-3	TGTGCCAGCAGCTTGGGCGGGAGCACAGATACGCAGTATTTT	CASSLGGSTDTQYF
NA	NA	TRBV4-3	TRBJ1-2	TGCGCCAGCAGCCAAGATCCCGGACAGCTAAACTATGGCTACACCTTC	CASSQDPGQLNYGYTF
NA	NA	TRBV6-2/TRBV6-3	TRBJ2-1	TGTGCCAGCAGTTACTCGAGAAACAATGAGCAGTTCTTC	CASSYSRNNEQFF
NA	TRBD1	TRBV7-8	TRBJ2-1	TGTGCCAGCAGCCCAGGGGACAGGGTCTACAATGAGCAGTTCTTC	CASSPGDRVYNEQFF
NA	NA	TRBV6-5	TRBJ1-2	TGTGCCACACGCGCGGGACCCTATGGCTACACCTTC	CATRAGPYGYTF
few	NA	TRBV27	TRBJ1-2	TGTGCCAGCAGTTTAAAGGGCAGGGGCGTCTATGGCTACACCTTC	CASSLKGRGVYGYTF
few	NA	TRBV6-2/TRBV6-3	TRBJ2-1	TGTGCCAGCAGTGGCTCACTAGCCCCCTCCTACAATGAGCAGTTCTTC	CASSGSLAPSYNEQFF
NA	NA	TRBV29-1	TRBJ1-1	TGCAGCGTTTGGGGGACACCCAACACTGAAGCTTTCTTT	CSVWGTPNTEAFF
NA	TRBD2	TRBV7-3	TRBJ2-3	TGTGCCAGCAGCCCCGTCGCGGGAGGCGCAGATACGCAGTATTTT	CASSPVAGGADTQYF
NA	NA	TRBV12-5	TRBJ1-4	TGTGCTAGTGGTCTAGGGGTTACAACTAATGAAAAACTGTTTTTT	CASGLGVTTNEKLFF
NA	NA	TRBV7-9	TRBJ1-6	TGTGCCAGCAGCTTTAGCGGGGAAACCTCACCCCTCCACTTT	CASSFSGETSPLHF
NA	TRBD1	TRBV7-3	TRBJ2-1	TGTGCCAGCAGCCAACAGGGGGCCTACAATGAGCAGTTCTTC	CASSQQGAYNEQFF
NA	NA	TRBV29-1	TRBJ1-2	TGCAGCGTTGAAGTCTGGGGCGGAAACTATGGCTACACCTTC	CSVEVWGGNYGYTF
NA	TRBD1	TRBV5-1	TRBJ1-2	TGCGCCAGCAGCTCGGACAGGGCCTTCGGCTACACCTTC	CASSSDRAFGYTF
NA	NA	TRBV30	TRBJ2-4	TGTGCCTGGAGTGTCGGTGAGAACATTCAGTACTTC	CAWSVGENIQYF
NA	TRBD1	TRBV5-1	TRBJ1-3	TGCGCCAGCAGCTTGCGGACAGGGGGAAACACCATATATTTT	CASSLRTGGNTIYF
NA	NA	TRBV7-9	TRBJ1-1	TGTGCCAGCAGCTCCTTTACTGAAGCTTTCTTT	CASSSFTEAFF
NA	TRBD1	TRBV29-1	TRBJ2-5	TGCAGCGTTGCCCTGGGACAGGGGGCCTTTGGAGAGACCCAGTACTTC	CSVALGQGAFGETQYF
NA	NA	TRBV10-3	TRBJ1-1	TGTGCCACCAGCGGACAGAACACTGAAGCTTTCTTT	CATSGQNTEAFF
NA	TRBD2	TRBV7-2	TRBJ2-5	TGTGCCAGCAGCGGCGGGAGCGGAGAGACCCAGTACTTC	CASSGGSGETQYF
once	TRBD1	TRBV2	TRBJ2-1	TGTGCCAGCACCCGGGACAGCTCCTACAATGAGCAGTTCTTC	CASTRDSSYNEQFF
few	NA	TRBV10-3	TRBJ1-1	TGTGCCATCAGTGAGTCCCTGACAAAAATGAACACTGAAGCTTTCTTT	CAISESLTKMNTEAFF
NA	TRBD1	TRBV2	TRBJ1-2	TGTGCCAGCGTGGACAGGGATAACTATGGCTACACCTTC	CASVDRDNYGYTF
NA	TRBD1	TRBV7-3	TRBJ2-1	TGTGCCAGCAGCTCAAACGCAGGGGGCTACAATGAGCAGTTCTTC	CASSSNAGGYNEQFF
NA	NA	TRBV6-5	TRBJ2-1	TGTGCCAGCAGTAAACTAGAGATCTATAGTGAGCAGTTCTTC	CASSKLEIYSEQFF
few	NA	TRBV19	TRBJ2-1	TGTGCCAGTAGTAGGGGCAACAATGAGCAGTTCTTC	CASSRGNNEQFF